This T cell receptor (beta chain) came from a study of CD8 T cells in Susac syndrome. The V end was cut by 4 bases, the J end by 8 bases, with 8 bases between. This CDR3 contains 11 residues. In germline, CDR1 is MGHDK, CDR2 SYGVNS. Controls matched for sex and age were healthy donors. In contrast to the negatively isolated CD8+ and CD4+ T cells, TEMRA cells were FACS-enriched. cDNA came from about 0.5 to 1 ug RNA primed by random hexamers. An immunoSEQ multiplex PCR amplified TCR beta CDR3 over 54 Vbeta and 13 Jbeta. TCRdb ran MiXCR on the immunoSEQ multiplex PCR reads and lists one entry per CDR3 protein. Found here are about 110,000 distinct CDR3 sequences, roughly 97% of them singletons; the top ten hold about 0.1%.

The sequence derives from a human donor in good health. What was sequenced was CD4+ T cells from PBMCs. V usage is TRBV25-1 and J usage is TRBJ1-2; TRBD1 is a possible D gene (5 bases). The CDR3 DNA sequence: TGTGCCAGCAGTGGGGGGTGGGGCTACACCTTC. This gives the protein CASSGGWGYTF.